A single T cell receptor beta chain is shown here with its context. These data originate in a study of blood T cell repertoires in COVID-19. TCRdb's table, derived via immunoSEQ multiplex PCR, lists solely in-frame clones and lacks some. This sample has tens of thousands of clones, with approximately 82% found just once. This clonotype was sampled from a human donor in a cohort sampled during active COVID-19. What was sequenced was peripheral blood.

The CDR3 nucleotides read TGTGCCAGCAGCCCAACTAGCGGGGTGAACACCGGGGAGCTGTTTTTT. Its translation: CASSPTSGVNTGELFF. The rearrangement uses TRBV4-2 and TRBJ2-2, with TRBD2 matching over 10 bases. V shed 4 bases, J shed 1 base, and the junction held 3 bases outside the gene matches. Germline assignment: CDR1 LGHNA and CDR2 YNFKEQ. This CDR3 has 16 residues.